The 2 T cell receptor beta chains listed next were all sequenced from one sample in a study of shared T cell receptors in the human thymus (dated by TCRdb to the early 2020s). The library was produced with the immunoSEQ multiplex PCR assay. TCRdb provides this immuneACCESS table in a form limited to in-frame rearrangements. Some clones are lacking; in checked studies, under half of them reflect an unresolved V gene, and why the rest are absent is not known. In all, the sample holds some 760,000 clones, and 70% to 90% of those were seen once. About 0.0098% of the sample belongs to the ten largest clones. These data also formed part of another study, on human thymus T cells.

Source material: thymocytes. The receptors derive from a girl less than two years old with a congenital heart defect. Donor details come from another sample of the same person, matched by shared clones.

The CDR3 nucleotides are TGTGCCAGCAGTCGAAAGGGGAACTATGGCTACACCTTC. It translates to CASSRKGNYGYTF. V gene TRBV6-5 combines with J gene TRBJ1-2; tentatively, D is TRBD1 (5 bases). CDR3 size: 13 residues. Germline V gene sequence: CDR1 MNHEY, CDR2 SVGAGI. Trimming left V 5 bases short and J 2 bases short, with 9 bases between.

The V and J genes are TRBV7-9 and TRBJ1-5, with 7 bases identical to TRBD1. Germline values: CDR1 SEHNR, CDR2 FQNEAQ (reference sequence). There are 14 residues in the CDR3. V lost 5 bases, J lost 4 bases, and 5 bases stayed unmatched. The CDR3 spells CASSPGTENQPQHF. CDR3 bases: TGTGCCAGCAGCCCCGGGACAGAGAATCAGCCCCAGCATTTT. Full variable domain (missing parts from reference TRBV7-9 and TRBJ1-5): DTGVSQNPRHKITKRGQNVTFRCDPISEHNRLYWYRQTLGQGPEFLTYFQNEAQLEKSRLLSDRFSAERPKGSFSTLEIQRTEQGDSAMYLCASSPGTENQPQHFGDGTRLSIL.